This TCR beta chain appears in the sequencing data of a study of T-cell memory formation after mild COVID-19. About the study: Clusters of TCRs were largely donor specific.

Worth noting for this clonotype: Its antigen is undetermined.

Germline lookup yields CDR1 MNHEY and CDR2 SVGEGT. The CDR3 runs 13 residues. V lost 8 bases to trimming and J lost 2 bases, with 13 bases between them. Overall study results and limits: Clones contracting over day 15 to 85 were CD4/CD8 balanced, with later expanders leaning CD4+. Researchers report contracting CD4+ clones mostly in CM and EM, with CD8+ clones in EMRA.

Constant-segment primers were used for 5'RACE, and the resulting TCR alpha and TCR beta cDNA libraries carried sample barcodes and UMIs. TCRdb passed the 5' RACE reads through MiXCR, listing each CDR3 protein once. The repertoire holds roughly 190,000 distinct CDR3 sequences, with around 27% as singletons. The specimen sequenced was PBMCs or a T cell subset sorted from them (not recorded which). The clonotype originates from an adult woman who had mild COVID-19 (a few samples of this study predate the infection). Cell type and time point are not known. The chain links TRBV6-2 or TRBV6-3 to TRBJ2-7; D may be TRBD2 (5 bases). CDR3 sequence (DNA): TGTGCCAGCGCACAGCGGAGACCCTACGAGCAGTACTTC. It translates to CASAQRRPYEQYF.